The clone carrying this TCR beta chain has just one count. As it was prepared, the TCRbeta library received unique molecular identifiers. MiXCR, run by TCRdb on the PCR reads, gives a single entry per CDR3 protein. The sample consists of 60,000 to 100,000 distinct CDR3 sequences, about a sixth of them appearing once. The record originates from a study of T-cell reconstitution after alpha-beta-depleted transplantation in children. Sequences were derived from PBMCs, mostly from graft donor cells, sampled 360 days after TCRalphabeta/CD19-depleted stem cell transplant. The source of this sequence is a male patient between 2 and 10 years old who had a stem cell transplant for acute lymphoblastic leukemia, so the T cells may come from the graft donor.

CDR3 residues: CASSQAVDRTQYF. The CDR3 nucleotides are TGCGCCAGCAGCCAAGCAGTAGACCGGACCCAGTACTTC. The chain links TRBV4-1 to TRBJ2-5; no definite D call. Germline values: CDR1 MGHRA, CDR2 YSYEKL. Trimming shortened V by 1 base and J by 7 bases, and 10 bases separated the two germline ends. This CDR3 spans 13 amino acids.